These T cell receptor beta chains were read from a single sample in a study of vaccination and CD4 T cells after COVID-19. TCRdb recomputed calls from the PCR reads with MiXCR, one row per CDR3 protein. Of approximately 40,000 distinct CDR3 sequences in the sample, more than 35% were seen once. The material was CD4+ T cells from blood, obtained about 7 months after SARS-CoV-2 vaccination. These receptor sequences come from a human donor who had recovered from COVID-19. Each CDR3 is given with its conserved first and last residue. A D gene is named only where the DNA matches it firmly. Only part of the rows carry a size: once, few, many, or a class if the clone is expanded.

.	.	16	TRBV27	TRBJ2-3	CASSPFADTSTDTQYF	TGTGCCAGCAGCCCCTTCGCGGATACTAGCACAGATACGCAGTATTTT
.	few	15	TRBV28	TRBJ1-3	CASSLSRASGNTIYF	TGTGCCAGCAGTTTGTCGAGGGCTAGTGGAAACACCATATATTTT
.	.	14	TRBV28	TRBJ2-7	CASIDPDGSYEQYF	TGTGCCAGCATTGATCCGGACGGATCCTACGAGCAGTACTTC
TRBD2	.	15	TRBV2	TRBJ2-5	CASNERDGPQETQYF	TGTGCCAGCAACGAGCGGGATGGACCCCAAGAGACCCAGTACTTC
.	few	12	TRBV20-1	TRBJ2-5	CSARRYQETQYF	TGCAGTGCTAGAAGGTACCAAGAGACCCAGTACTTC
TRBD2	.	16	TRBV29-1	TRBJ2-5	CSSGGLAGPTRETQYF	TGCAGCTCGGGTGGCCTAGCGGGGCCCACGAGGGAGACCCAGTACTTC
.	.	14	TRBV7-9	TRBJ2-7	CASSLSGVDYEQYF	TGTGCCAGCAGCTTATCGGGTGTTGACTACGAGCAGTACTTC
TRBD1	few	14	TRBV7-9	TRBJ1-5	CASRGQGANQPQHF	TGTGCCAGCAGAGGACAGGGGGCCAATCAGCCCCAGCATTTT
TRBD1	.	13	TRBV19	TRBJ2-5	CASRGQGGETQYF	TGTGCCAGTCGGGGACAGGGCGGGGAGACCCAGTACTTC
.	.	13	TRBV7-3	TRBJ2-5	CASSLGPEETQYF	TGTGCCAGCAGCTTAGGGCCAGAAGAGACCCAGTACTTC
TRBD1	.	17	TRBV24-1	TRBJ2-1	CATSAGQGLVSYNEQFF	TGTGCCACCAGTGCTGGACAGGGTTTGGTGTCCTACAATGAGCAGTTCTTC
.	few	15	TRBV19	TRBJ1-2	CAIMPPGSPLYGYTF	TGTGCCATAATGCCCCCGGGAAGTCCTCTCTATGGCTACACCTTC
TRBD1	few	15	TRBV28	TRBJ2-7	CASSSPGGSTYEQYF	TGTGCCAGCAGTTCACCAGGGGGCTCAACCTACGAGCAGTACTTC
.	.	12	TRBV11-2	TRBJ2-7	CASSFVFYEQYF	TGTGCCAGCAGCTTCGTGTTTTACGAGCAGTACTTC
TRBD1	.	15	TRBV7-2	TRBJ1-2	CASSLPGGLGYGYTF	TGTGCCAGCAGCCTACCAGGGGGCCTGGGCTATGGCTACACCTTC
TRBD1	.	15	TRBV4-2	TRBJ2-7	CASSHDPRDRVEQYF	TGTGCCAGCAGCCACGACCCCCGGGACAGGGTTGAGCAGTACTTC
.	.	20	TRBV7-3	TRBJ1-5	CASSQTGGALGVRANQPQHF	TGTGCCAGCAGCCAAACGGGGGGAGCTTTGGGTGTAAGAGCAAATCAGCCCCAGCATTTT
.	.	14	TRBV20-1	TRBJ2-7	CSARKTAFLAEQYF	TGCAGTGCTAGAAAGACGGCTTTTTTAGCCGAGCAGTACTTC
TRBD2	.	14	TRBV20-1	TRBJ2-5	CSVLAGRSQETQYF	TGCAGTGTCTTAGCGGGACGGTCCCAAGAGACCCAGTACTTC
.	.	13	TRBV28	TRBJ2-7	CASSPDRIGEQYF	TGTGCCAGCAGCCCGGACAGAATTGGCGAGCAGTACTTC
TRBD2	few	20	TRBV6-1	TRBJ2-5	CASTERVLLAGEGDQETQYF	TGTGCCAGCACCGAAAGGGTGCTACTAGCGGGAGAAGGGGACCAAGAGACCCAGTACTTC
.	.	14	TRBV20-1	TRBJ2-5	CSARPSGHQETQYF	TGCAGTGCTAGACCCAGCGGACATCAAGAGACCCAGTACTTC
TRBD2	.	16	TRBV4-3	TRBJ2-3	CASSPNVAGVLDTQYF	TGCGCCAGCAGCCCCAATGTAGCGGGAGTATTAGATACGCAGTATTTT
.	few	14	TRBV6-2/TRBV6-3	TRBJ2-7	CASILGGASWEQYF	TGTGCCAGCATCCTTGGCGGCGCCTCGTGGGAGCAGTACTTC
.	.	17	TRBV19	TRBJ2-1	CASSKRAANWGPNEQFF	TGTGCCAGTAGTAAGAGGGCGGCCAACTGGGGCCCCAATGAGCAGTTCTTC
TRBD1	.	15	TRBV19	TRBJ2-5	CASSTGTGGGETQYF	TGTGCCAGTAGTACCGGGACAGGTGGGGGAGAGACCCAGTACTTC
.	few	13	TRBV20-1	TRBJ2-2	CSARKGAAGELFF	TGCAGTGCTAGAAAAGGGGCTGCCGGGGAGCTGTTTTTT
TRBD1	few	13	TRBV7-6	TRBJ2-1	CASSTTGYNEQFF	TGTGCCAGCAGCACGACAGGGTACAATGAGCAGTTCTTC
TRBD2	.	14	TRBV20-1	TRBJ2-3	CSAQLAGGHDTQYF	TGCAGTGCGCAACTAGCGGGAGGTCACGATACGCAGTATTTT
TRBD1	few	14	TRBV7-9	TRBJ1-2	CASSLGTGGTGYTF	TGTGCCAGCAGCTTAGGGACAGGGGGTACTGGCTACACCTTC
.	.	12	TRBV20-1	TRBJ1-1	CSAGGTGPEAFF	TGCAGTGCTGGAGGTACTGGGCCTGAAGCTTTCTTT
.	.	14	TRBV12-3/TRBV12-4	TRBJ1-1	CASSLKGSATEAFF	TGTGCCAGCAGTTTAAAGGGTAGCGCCACTGAAGCTTTCTTT
TRBD2	.	17	TRBV6-1	TRBJ2-1	CASSDVLAGGGYNEQFF	TGTGCCAGCAGTGATGTACTAGCGGGAGGCGGCTACAATGAGCAGTTCTTC
.	few	13	TRBV27	TRBJ1-5	CASRETWGQPQHF	TGTGCCAGCAGGGAGACCTGGGGTCAGCCCCAGCATTTT
.	.	13	TRBV6-1	TRBJ2-1	CASSPQGVNEQFF	TGTGCCAGCAGCCCCCAAGGAGTGAATGAGCAGTTCTTC
.	few	16	TRBV28	TRBJ1-5	CASSFPWAGRGQPQHF	TGTGCCAGCAGTTTCCCGTGGGCGGGGAGGGGTCAGCCCCAGCATTTT
.	once	11	TRBV7-2	TRBJ1-3	CASAKGNTIYF	TGTGCCAGCGCTAAGGGAAACACCATATATTTT
.	.	13	TRBV19	TRBJ1-1	CASTSQGQLEAFF	TGTGCCAGTACCTCCCAGGGTCAGCTTGAAGCTTTCTTT
TRBD2	.	14	TRBV6-2/TRBV6-3	TRBJ2-7	CASSFSSGSYEQYF	TGTGCCAGCAGTTTTTCTAGCGGCTCCTACGAGCAGTACTTC
TRBD2	few	17	TRBV11-1	TRBJ2-3	CASSSRLAGGRADTQYF	TGTGCCAGCAGCAGCCGACTAGCGGGAGGGCGGGCGGATACGCAGTATTTT
.	.	16	TRBV5-6	TRBJ2-1	CASSFVASPRGNEQFF	TGTGCCAGCAGCTTTGTGGCCTCCCCCCGAGGTAATGAGCAGTTCTTC
.	.	18	TRBV20-1	TRBJ2-6	CSARATAQGISGANVLTF	TGCAGTGCTAGAGCGACAGCCCAGGGTATCTCTGGGGCCAACGTCCTGACTTTC
TRBD1	.	13	TRBV7-2	TRBJ1-1	CASSSTGGRNAFF	TGTGCCAGCAGCTCGACAGGGGGCAGAAATGCTTTCTTT
TRBD1	few	15	TRBV20-1	TRBJ2-3	CSARDQGASTDTQYF	TGCAGTGCTAGAGATCAGGGGGCAAGCACAGATACGCAGTATTTT
.	few	13	TRBV20-1	TRBJ2-5	CSARPPGKETQYF	TGCAGTGCTAGGCCCCCAGGGAAAGAGACCCAGTACTTC
.	.	14	TRBV11-2	TRBJ2-7	CASSPRTGFYEQYF	TGTGCCAGCAGCCCACGCACAGGGTTTTACGAGCAGTACTTC